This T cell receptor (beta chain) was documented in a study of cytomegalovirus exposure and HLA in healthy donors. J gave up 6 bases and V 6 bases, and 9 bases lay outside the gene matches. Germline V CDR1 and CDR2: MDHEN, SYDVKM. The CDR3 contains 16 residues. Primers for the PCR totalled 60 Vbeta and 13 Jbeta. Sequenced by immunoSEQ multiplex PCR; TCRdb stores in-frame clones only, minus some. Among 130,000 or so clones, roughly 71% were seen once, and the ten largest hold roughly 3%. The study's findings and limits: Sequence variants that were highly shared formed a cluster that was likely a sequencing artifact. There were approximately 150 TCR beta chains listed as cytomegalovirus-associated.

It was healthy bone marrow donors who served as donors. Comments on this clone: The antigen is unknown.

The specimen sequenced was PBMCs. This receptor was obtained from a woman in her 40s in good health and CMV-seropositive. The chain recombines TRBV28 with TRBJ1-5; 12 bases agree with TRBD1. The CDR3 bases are TGTGCCAGCAGGCCGGGACAGGGGGCGTTGGGTCAGCCCCAGCATTTT. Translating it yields CASRPGQGALGQPQHF.